The TCR beta chain under discussion was sequenced for a study of cytomegalovirus exposure and HLA in healthy donors (dated 2017 in TCRdb). A note on the overall study: According to an earlier analysis of a few hundred of the donors, 150 million to 200 million T cells yielded 90 million to 130 million unique TCR beta sequences and 276 Gb of sequence data. About 330 gigabases of sequencing data and roughly 80 million unique TCR sequences made up an early release that covered 500 to 650 HLA-typed donors. Of the roughly 400 genotyped donors, 75% to 85% were placed in the genetic ancestry cluster associated with self-reported Caucasian donors. The study aimed to test whether cataloging public T cell receptors could reveal signatures of past pathogen exposure. The study profiled the T cell repertoires of 500 to 800 subjects by immunosequencing and related them to cytomegalovirus serostatus. In addition to the first cohort of 666 subjects, a separate validation cohort of over 90 different subjects was used. To predict cytomegalovirus infection status, the study brought together high-throughput TCR immunosequencing, statistical association of individual TCRs with disease status, and machine learning. A later analysis re-examined previously published TCR beta repertoires from roughly 720 donors and added high-resolution HLA genotyping to investigate patterns of TCR occurrence. Rather than drawing on any new phenotypic data, the later analysis identified candidate immune exposures from TCR beta sequences and the way those sequences occurred across donors. An earlier analysis of several hundred of the donors applied high-throughput TCR beta sequencing to assess whether each TCR beta V gene segment acted as functional or pseudogenic. Donor age, sex, ethnicity and CMV serostatus were collected together with the repertoire data. In a later genetic analysis, genome-wide SNP genotypes for about 65% of the roughly 700 donors were used, and that subset was treated as a discovery cohort. All discovery cohort repertoires had been generated on a single sequencing platform. Class I and class II HLA loci were covered by the typing at four-digit resolution. Typing coverage varied by locus: about 629-630 donors for A, B, C, DRB1 and DQB1; more than 500 for DQA1; over 600 for DPA1; approximately 490 for DPB1. A handful of DR-DQ haplotypes were treated as single units for association and clustering because of strong linkage in the cohort. On average, approximately 250,000 unique TCR beta nucleotide sequences were sequenced per donor among some 430 genotyped donors of the cohort, with approximately 18% of those sequences being non-productive. Overall study results and their limits: Correlated functional status among segregating V segments might be attributable to linkage disequilibrium, but an unknown experimental factor could not be ruled out. A further reported finding was that TCR beta sequences accurately predicted the HLA-A and HLA-B alleles for most subjects in the first cohort. Because some donors lacked HLA typing at each locus, the association tests relied only on the typed subset. A later analysis found that most CMV-associated TCR beta chains appeared HLA-restricted, with HLA associations seemingly driven largely by CMV exposure. In an earlier analysis of some 500 of the donors, most TCR beta V segments appeared in productive rearrangements about 87% or about 30% of the time, broadly matching IMGT annotations. A cluster of highly shared sequence variants was judged likely to represent a technical artifact of the sequencing pipeline. Several of the top co-occurrence clusters appeared to be linked to parvovirus B19, influenza, CMV and Epstein-Barr virus, according to a later analysis. Assigning TCR associations to individual alleles was difficult when HLA alleles, especially DR and DQ, strongly co-occurred. Most TCR sequences were observed very rarely across donors, whereas some public TCRs were present in many individuals. A later genetic analysis associated a missense DCLRE1C variant with V-gene and J-gene trimming of TCR beta chains, and an independent cohort replicated the association. Roughly uniform sequencing depth across donors was assumed in presence/absence analyses, although this assumption may not hold. A later analysis associated about 18,000 TCR beta sequences with specific HLA alleles at a false discovery rate of 0.05. In this cohort, only TCR beta chains were sequenced, and detectable features were limited by the absence of alpha or paired-chain data. Compared with the approximately 600-donor mean, donors in an Asian-associated ancestry cluster had fewer N-insertions in productive TCRs, according to a later genetic analysis. In a later analysis, HLA-associated TCR beta chains were found to be more clonally expanded and to have lower generation probabilities than equally common non-associated chains. According to a later analysis, TCR association rates differed among HLA loci, with DRB1 alleles showing the most associated TCRs and HLA-C alleles showing the fewest. The authors suggested that the approach could potentially be extended to other disease states and immunological phenotypes. The earlier analysis of nearly 600 of the donors excluded 15 to 20 rarely observed V segments, including chromosome 9 orphons, because counts were too low. The study listed 150 to 200 TCR beta chains as associated with cytomegalovirus. The classifier was reported to diagnose cytomegalovirus status with high specificity and sensitivity in both the original cohort and the validation cohort. For the cohort, immune exposure information was limited to CMV serostatus. In vitro tests confirmed that a few of the cytomegalovirus-associated TCR beta chains recognize cytomegalovirus antigens.

A remark on this clone: No cognate antigen has been identified for it. Base qualities are not recorded, but no much larger clone differs from it by a single base. Other DNA sequences of this sample code for an identical CDR3.

The library relied on the immunoSEQ multiplex PCR assay. For the multiplex PCR, a mixture combining 60 forward primers for TCR Vbeta segments and 13 reverse primers for TCR Jbeta segments was used. Amplification of the CDR3 region of rearranged TCR beta genes was performed with a multiplex PCR assay on genomic DNA. On the Illumina HiSeq System, the amplified TCR beta libraries were sequenced as 87-base-pair reads. From the authors' description of their analysis: A later analysis counted about 76 million unique TCR beta chains across the 666 repertoires, and 10 million to 12 million of these chains were shared by at least two donors. To remove PCR and sequencing errors, raw reads were error-corrected and collapsed into unique sequences using a nearest-neighbor algorithm that merged closely related sequences. CDR3 sequences were aligned to IMGT reference sequences to assign V, D and J gene segments. For a sequence to be retained, at least a six-nucleotide match to both a V gene segment and a J gene segment was required. A rearrangement counted as productive if the CDR3 had no stop codons and remained in frame with V and J, and every other rearrangement counted as non-productive. Following IMGT convention, CDR3 was defined as the stretch from the second conserved V-encoded cysteine up to the conserved J-encoded phenylalanine. Sequences without an unambiguous match to a single V gene segment were excluded from the earlier analysis of 500 to 700 of the donors. An earlier analysis of several hundred of the donors called V segments functional above 56.7% productive rearrangements and segregating when the between-donor standard deviation exceeded 5%. A statistical classification framework was built to diagnose cytomegalovirus status from the catalog of TCR beta chain sequences. V and J gene assignment, in a later analysis, came from comparing TCR nucleotide sequences with IMGT/GENE-DB human TR gene sequences. A later analysis assigned CDR3 sequences and most-parsimonious VDJ recombination scenarios with the TCRdist pipeline. In a later analysis, each TCR beta chain was defined by its CDR3 amino acid sequence together with its V-gene family, and reads without a unique V-gene family were excluded. In a later analysis, 550 to 650 highly shared, low-generation-probability nucleotide sequences were removed to address suspected cross-contamination and a sequencing artifact. In a later analysis, a clonal expansion index was calculated for each public chain from normalized within-repertoire ranks of inferred template counts. In a later analysis, generation probabilities were computed with a VDJ recombination model fitted to out-of-frame rearrangements, and the resulting probabilities were checked against IGoR. In a later analysis, TCR-TCR, TCR-HLA and TCR-CMV co-occurrence was scored with hypergeometric tests, and a repertoire-size bias correction was applied to TCR pairs. False discovery rates were estimated in a later analysis by permuting HLA or CMV assignments 20 times. A later analysis grouped co-occurring TCRs with DBSCAN, adding TCRdist sequence similarity when clustering within HLA-allele-positive subsets. Repertoires with fewer than 30,000 or more than 120,000 public chains, plus five repertoires with anomalous nucleotide sharing, were excluded from co-occurrence clustering. Held by TCRdb, this immuneACCESS table contains in-frame sequences only and omits some clones. Under half of the omission traces to an unresolved V gene where checked; the cause of the rest is unknown. D and trimming come from the DNA, and the V and J calls and clone size come from that table. The table for this sample lists about 100,000 clones; nearly 80% of them were counted only once. Of the sample, 3.8% falls within the top ten clones.

In total, approximately 700 healthy bone marrow donors made up the cohort. All cohort members were sampled while nominally healthy, although unrecorded immune exposures were likely present. The donor was CMV seronegative and was included in the group of about 400 seronegative cohort members. A peripheral blood sample was provided by each donor, and peripheral blood mononuclear cells were used for TCR beta sequencing. Genomic DNA was extracted from the blood cell samples with the Qiagen DNeasy Blood Extraction Kit. The sequencing input was PBMCs. The receptor was isolated from a woman aged 35 to 49 in good health and CMV-seronegative.

The DNA sequence reads TGTGCCAGCTCATTGCAGGGTGGCACTGAAGCTTTCTTT. It codes for CASSLQGGTEAFF. Recombination linked TRBV18 to TRBJ1-1; the D gene is perhaps TRBD1, on 5 matching bases. Counted from cysteine to phenylalanine, this CDR3 has 13 amino acids. The only DNA kept is the CDR3, 39 bases in frame from the first base. The germline V gene supplies CDR1 KGHSH and CDR2 LQKENI. V and J are truncated by 5 bases and 4 bases respectively, leaving an intervening sequence of 11 bases.